The rows below give T cell receptor beta chains drawn from one sample of a study of vaccination effects on CD4 cells after COVID-19. Generated by immunoSEQ multiplex PCR, the TCRdb table keeps only in-frame clones and is missing some. The sample lists approximately 83,000 clones, roughly 73% occurring once. Their antigens remain unidentified. The sample here was CD4+ T cells from PBMCs cultured with HCoV-OC43 spike peptides, taken after COVID-19 vaccination. The receptors come from a human donor who received a COVID-19 vaccine. Both conserved end residues are part of each CDR3. The order of the fields is J gene, V gene, D gene, clone size, CDR3 DNA, CDR3 protein. D genes are given only for firm matches. A clone size is listed for some rows: how often the clone was seen (once, few, many), or a class if it is expanded.

TRBJ2-1 TRBV12-5 NA NA TGTGCTAGTGGTTTGATTAGCGAGACTGAGCAGTTCTTC CASGLISETEQFF
TRBJ1-1 TRBV19 NA few TGTGCCAGTATAAGGGGCCCTCCTCCTCTGGGCACTGAAGCTTTCTTT CASIRGPPPLGTEAFF
TRBJ2-3 TRBV7-2 TRBD2 NA TGTGCCAGCAGCCCAGAGCGGGGAACAGATACGCAGTATTTT CASSPERGTDTQYF
TRBJ2-5 TRBV24-1 NA NA TGTGCCACCAGTGATCCCGAAGGCAGCGGCCAAGAGACCCAGTACTTC CATSDPEGSGQETQYF
TRBJ1-3 TRBV7-3 NA NA TGTGCCAGCAGCGCGGGCCTCGCTGGAAACACCATATATTTT CASSAGLAGNTIYF
TRBJ1-2 TRBV13 NA once TGTGCCAGCAGCCCGAGACGGACCGCGAATGGCTACACCTTC CASSPRRTANGYTF
TRBJ2-5 TRBV7-3 NA NA TGTGCCAGCAGCTTAACGAGTCTAGGAGAGACCCAGTACTTC CASSLTSLGETQYF
TRBJ2-1 TRBV7-8 TRBD2 NA TGTGCCAGCAGCTTAGGCATCACGACTAGCGGGGCTTTCAATGAGCAGTTCTTC CASSLGITTSGAFNEQFF
TRBJ2-3 TRBV3-1/TRBV3-2 TRBD2 NA TGTGCCAGCAGCATGGGACTAGCGGGGGCAAGCACAGATACGCAGTATTTT CASSMGLAGASTDTQYF
TRBJ1-3 TRBV27 NA NA TGTGCCAGCAGTTCCCTTGGACGGAGCTCCTCTGGAAACACCATATATTTT CASSSLGRSSSGNTIYF
TRBJ1-2 TRBV19 NA once TGTGCCAGTAGTAAGTTCGGGAGCCAGAGTGGCTACACCTTC CASSKFGSQSGYTF
TRBJ2-3 TRBV12-3/TRBV12-4 NA NA TGTGCCAGCAGTTTCGGCAGCACAGATACGCAGTATTTT CASSFGSTDTQYF
TRBJ2-3 TRBV9 NA NA TGTGCCAGCAGCGTAGAACTAGACCCAGATACGCAGTATTTT CASSVELDPDTQYF
TRBJ1-3 TRBV3-1/TRBV3-2 NA few TGTGCCAGCAGCCTTAACATAGACTCTGGAAACACCATATATTTT CASSLNIDSGNTIYF
TRBJ1-2 TRBV28 NA NA TGTGCCAGCAGTTTCAATCTCCACACCTTC CASSFNLHTF
TRBJ1-2 TRBV2 TRBD1 once TGTGCCAGCAGGCGACAGGGCCCTGGCTATGGCTACACCTTC CASRRQGPGYGYTF
TRBJ1-2 TRBV5-1 NA NA TGCGCCAGCAGTGCCGGAGTGTCTAACTATGGCTACACCTTC CASSAGVSNYGYTF
TRBJ1-1 TRBV10-3 NA NA TGTGCCATCAGTGAGTCGGGTCTGGCGAGCACTGAAGCTTTCTTT CAISESGLASTEAFF
TRBJ2-5 TRBV5-8 NA NA TGTGCCAGCAGCGGGAGGGGGGACCAAGAGACCCAGTACTTC CASSGRGDQETQYF
TRBJ2-5 TRBV29-1 NA NA TGCAGCGTGGGGGCACAGGTCCAAGAGACCCAGTACTTC CSVGAQVQETQYF
TRBJ2-1 TRBV5-1 NA NA TGCGCCAGCAGCTTGGGGGTACAGGTAACCACCTACAATGAGCAGTTCTTC CASSLGVQVTTYNEQFF
TRBJ1-1 TRBV12-3/TRBV12-4 NA NA TGTGCCAGCAGTTATAGGTCGAACACTGAAGCTTTCTTT CASSYRSNTEAFF
TRBJ2-2 TRBV2 NA NA TGTGCCAGCAGTATTCCGACGAAGAACACCGGGGAGCTGTTTTTT CASSIPTKNTGELFF
TRBJ1-3 TRBV4-1 NA NA TGCGCCAGCAGCCAAGAAGTTCAGGCCTCCCACTCTGGAAACACCATATATTTT CASSQEVQASHSGNTIYF
TRBJ1-6 TRBV6-6 TRBD1 NA TGTGCCAGCAGTCGACAGGGCCCAAATATAGATAATTCACCCCTCCACTTT CASSRQGPNIDNSPLHF
TRBJ2-1 TRBV24-1 NA NA TGTGCCACCAGTGATCCCGGGGAGTACAATGAGCAGTTCTTC CATSDPGEYNEQFF
TRBJ1-2 TRBV2 NA few TGTGCCAGCAGTGAAGTTGGCCTAGAGGGCTACACCTTC CASSEVGLEGYTF
TRBJ2-3 TRBV6-5 NA NA TGTGCCAGCAGTTACGGGCGGGGACTGAGCACAGATACGCAGTATTTT CASSYGRGLSTDTQYF
TRBJ2-1 TRBV7-2 NA few TGTGCCAGCAGCTTTTGGAGTGAGCAGTTCTTC CASSFWSEQFF
TRBJ1-5 TRBV27 TRBD1 NA TGTGCCAGCAGTGGGACAGGGAAGAATCAGCCCCAGCATTTT CASSGTGKNQPQHF
TRBJ2-2 TRBV24-1 NA once TGTGCCACAGGGGAAGGAGCCGGGGAGCTGTTTTTT CATGEGAGELFF